This T cell receptor beta chain was recovered during a study of early T cells in non-severe SARS-CoV-2 infection. Study overall: With bulk RNA from unsorted whole blood as input, sequencing yielded unpaired chains.

The germline CDR1 and CDR2 sequences are SGHKS and YYEKEE (reference sequence). V was shortened by 4 bases and J by 3 bases, with 11 bases between the two germline ends. This CDR3 spans 14 amino acids. Findings of the study overall: The matching step, a VDJdb search, favored anti-spike CD8 responses and missed private and CD4 specificities.

Unique molecular identifiers were attached to individual cDNA molecules. TCRdb reanalysed the 5' RACE reads using MiXCR and keeps one entry per CDR3 protein. The sample yields fewer than 80,000 distinct CDR3 sequences, 9% to 15% seen once. Details on this clonotype: Its specificity is not known.

Sequenced input: whole blood. V is TRBV5-5 and J is TRBJ1-5; D not certain. This receptor was identified in an adult who was a healthcare worker with PCR-confirmed SARS-CoV-2 infection or an uninfected control (not recorded which). CDR3 in amino acids: CASSLREFNQPQHF. In DNA form, the CDR3 reads TGTGCCAGCAGCCTTAGGGAGTTCAATCAGCCCCAGCATTTT.